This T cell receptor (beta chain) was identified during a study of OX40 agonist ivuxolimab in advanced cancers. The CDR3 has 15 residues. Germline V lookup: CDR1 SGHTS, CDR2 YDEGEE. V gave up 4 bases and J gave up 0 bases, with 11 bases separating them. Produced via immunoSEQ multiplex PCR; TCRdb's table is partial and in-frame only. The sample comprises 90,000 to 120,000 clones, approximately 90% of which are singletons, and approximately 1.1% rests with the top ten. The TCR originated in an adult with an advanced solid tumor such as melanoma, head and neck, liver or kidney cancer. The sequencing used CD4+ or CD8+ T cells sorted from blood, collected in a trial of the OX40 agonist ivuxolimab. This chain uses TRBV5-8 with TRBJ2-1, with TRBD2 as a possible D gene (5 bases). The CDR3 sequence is CASSLSGSSYNEQFF. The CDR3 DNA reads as TGTGCCAGCAGCCTGAGCGGAAGCTCCTACAATGAGCAGTTCTTC.